The next 30 T cell receptor beta chains were all read from a single sample in a study of T cell changes during pregnancy in multiple sclerosis. Profiling relied on immunoSEQ multiplex PCR, and the TCRdb table lists in-frame clones only, not all of them. The data show 65,000 to 90,000 clones, 80% to 95% seen once. The sequencing used peripheral blood, collected in the second trimester of pregnancy. These receptors all stem from a female donor with multiple sclerosis, enrolled in a pregnancy study.

This rearrangement joins TRBV4-2 to TRBJ2-1; 9 bases match TRBD1. V lost 0 bases, J lost 3 bases, and 6 bases stayed unmatched. The CDR3 totals 17 residues. Germline lookup yields CDR1 LGHNA and CDR2 YNFKEQ. CDR3 bases: TGTGCCAGCAGCCAAGATAAAGGGGACAGGGTCTACAATGAGCAGTTCTTC. This codes for CASSQDKGDRVYNEQFF.

The chain recombines TRBV6-5 with TRBJ1-1, with TRBD1 matching 10 bases. V shed 4 bases and J 2 bases; nucleotides not matched to a gene: 7. This CDR3 is built from 16 residues. Per germline, CDR1 MNHEY and CDR2 SVGAGI. The CDR3: CASSSGTGAVNTEAFF. Here the CDR3 DNA reads TGTGCCAGCAGTTCCGGGACAGGGGCCGTCAACACTGAAGCTTTCTTT.

This chain links TRBV28 with TRBJ2-5; possible D gene TRBD2, 5 bases. V was trimmed by 3 bases and J by 9 bases, leaving 14 bases between them. This CDR3 is 13 amino acids long. CDR1 MDHEN and CDR2 SYDVKM come from the germline V gene. CDR3 DNA: TGTGCCAGCAGTTTTCTAAGTACCGGGGCCCAGTACTTC. It yields the protein CASSFLSTGAQYF.

This chain connects TRBV28 to TRBJ1-5, with TRBD1 as a possible D gene (6 bases). The germline V gene encodes CDR1 MDHEN and CDR2 SYDVKM. The CDR3 sequence is 14 residues long. V lost 5 bases to trimming and J lost 3 bases, with 11 bases between them. CDR3: CASSKTGTNQPQHF. CDR3 bases: TGTGCCAGCAGTAAAACAGGGACCAATCAGCCCCAGCATTTT.

This chain joins TRBV9 and TRBJ2-7, with TRBD1 matching 8 bases. The CDR3 runs to 15 residues. CDR1 is SGDLS, CDR2 YYNGEE, per germline. Trimming took 1 base from V and 4 from J; bases not matched to a gene: 7. The CDR3 sequence: CASSVNAGGSYEQYF. The CDR3 nucleotides are TGTGCCAGCAGCGTAAACGCAGGGGGCTCTTACGAGCAGTACTTC.

This clone was detected once. The V gene is TRBV15, the J gene TRBJ1-4; maybe TRBD1 (5 bases). Germline CDR1 and CDR2: LNHNV and YYDKDF (reference sequence). The CDR3 totals 15 residues. Deletions cut 5 bases from V and 1 base from J, with 11 bases between. CDR3 sequence: CATSPDQGTNEKLFF. The CDR3 DNA follows: TGTGCCACCAGCCCCGACCAGGGAACTAATGAAAAACTGTTTTTT.

A single count supports this clone. The chain couples TRBV18 to TRBJ1-5; possibly TRBD1 for D (6 bases). Germline values: CDR1 KGHSH, CDR2 LQKENI. Trimming stripped 6 bases from V and 5 bases from J, with 11 bases between. There are 13 residues in the CDR3. The CDR3 DNA is TGTGCCAGCTCTATGACAGGAGATCAGCCCCAGCATTTT. Its protein product is CASSMTGDQPQHF.

The V gene is TRBV10-3, the J gene TRBJ2-7; 11 bases agree with TRBD1. J was trimmed by 3 bases and V by 8 bases; bases with no gene match: 9. Germline CDR1 ENHRY, CDR2 SYGVKD. The CDR3 has 15 amino acids. The CDR3 DNA is TGTGCCATCGGCGGAAGGACAGGGGGCGTCTACGAGCAGTACTTC. Translated, it gives CAIGGRTGGVYEQYF.

This chain links TRBV19 with TRBJ2-7; D may be TRBD1 (6 bases). CDR3 length: 14 amino acids. V was clipped by 6 bases and J by 11 bases, with 23 bases between them. Germline CDR1 is LNHDA and CDR2 is SQIVND (reference sequence). This CDR3 reads CASSMDSLGLYKYF. The CDR3 nucleotides read TGTGCCAGTAGCATGGACAGCCTAGGTTTGTATAAGTACTTC. The full variable domain, its missing parts supplied by reference TRBV19 and TRBJ2-7, is DGGITQSPKYLFRKEGQNVTLSCEQNLNHDAMYWYRQDPGQGLRLIYYSQIVNDFQKGDIAEGYSVSREKKESFPLTVTSAQKNPTAFYLCASSMDSLGLYKYFGPGTRLTVT.

The chain combines TRBV19 with TRBJ1-5, with D tentatively TRBD1 (5 bases). Germline V gene sequence: CDR1 LNHDA, CDR2 SQIVND (reference sequence). The germline V and J ends were trimmed by 7 bases and 9 bases, with 13 bases remaining between them. The CDR3 length is 12 residues. CDR3 in amino acids: CASNRGSGPQHF. The CDR3 bases are TGTGCCAGTAATCGGGGGTCCGGGCCCCAGCATTTT.

The chain recombines TRBV6-1 with TRBJ2-7; D gene unclear. CDR3 length: 15 residues. The germline gives CDR1 MNHNS, CDR2 SASEGT. Trimming took 0 bases from V and 7 from J, leaving 16 bases between them. The CDR3 here is CASSEARRVRGEQYF. For the CDR3, the DNA is TGTGCCAGCAGTGAAGCGCGACGGGTCCGAGGAGAGCAGTACTTC.

The chain combines TRBV7-8 with TRBJ2-5, with TRBD2 as a possible D gene (6 bases). V was clipped by 1 base and J by 2 bases, with 11 bases between them. This CDR3 region has 15 residues. Germline CDR1 and CDR2: SGHVS and FQNEAQ. The CDR3 bases are TGTGCCAGCAGCTTAGGTGGGCGGGGTCAAGAGACCCAGTACTTC. Translating it yields CASSLGGRGQETQYF.

This clone was seen only once. The rearrangement links TRBV25-1 to TRBJ1-5; the match to TRBD1 covers 7 bases. CDR1 and CDR2 from the germline V gene are MGHDK and SYGVNS. J lost 10 bases, V lost 3 bases, and 9 bases had no gene match. CDR3 length: 14 residues. The CDR3 loop is CASSEPDRDAPQHF. CDR3 nucleotide sequence: TGTGCCAGCAGTGAGCCCGACAGGGATGCCCCCCAGCATTTT.

This clone has only one observation. This chain joins TRBV18 and TRBJ2-2, with 7 bases aligning to TRBD1. The germline V gene has CDR1 KGHSH and CDR2 LQKENI. Germline trimming cut 3 bases from V and 0 bases from J; bases unmatched to any gene: 7. This CDR3 region has 17 residues. CDR3 amino acids: CASSPIMTGTNTGELFF. Here the CDR3 DNA reads TGTGCCAGCTCACCCATAATGACAGGGACGAACACCGGGGAGCTGTTTTTT.

The chain joins TRBV7-9 to TRBJ2-3; D possibly corresponds to TRBD1 (5 bases). The CDR3 runs 13 residues. CDR1 is SEHNR and CDR2 is FQNEAQ in the germline V gene (reference sequence). Trimming cost V 5 bases and J 4 bases, with 10 bases left between them. The CDR3 coding sequence is TGTGCCAGCAGCCCAAGGGGATCAGATACGCAGTATTTT. This codes for CASSPRGSDTQYF. Full variable domain (outside the CDR3, taken from reference TRBV7-9 and TRBJ2-3): DTGVSQNPRHKITKRGQNVTFRCDPISEHNRLYWYRQTLGQGPEFLTYFQNEAQLEKSRLLSDRFSAERPKGSFSTLEIQRTEQGDSAMYLCASSPRGSDTQYFGPGTRLTVL.

The chain employs TRBV9 and TRBJ1-3, with unresolved D. This CDR3 region has 14 residues. The germline V gene has CDR1 SGDLS and CDR2 YYNGEE. V lost 3 bases and J lost 0, with 7 bases in between. The CDR3 DNA reads TGTGCCAGCAGCGCTTATAGCTCTGGAAACACCATATATTTT. Protein product: CASSAYSSGNTIYF.

The sample holds one count of this clone. The chain recombines TRBV27 with TRBJ2-1; D is uncertain. Germline loops: CDR1 MNHEY, CDR2 SMNVEV (reference sequence). CDR3 length: 13 amino acids. V shed 4 bases and J shed 7 bases, with 11 bases lying between them. CDR3 sequence (DNA): TGTGCCAGCAGTTATAATAGTGAGAATGAGCAGTTCTTC. Translated, it gives CASSYNSENEQFF.

The chain is built from TRBV28 and TRBJ2-4; 10 nucleotides line up with TRBD2. CDR3 length: 16 amino acids. V shed 4 bases, J shed 3 bases, and the junction held 6 bases outside the gene matches. Germline V gene data show CDR1 as MDHEN and CDR2 as SYDVKM. This chain's CDR3 is CASSSRTSGYKNIQYF. As DNA, the CDR3 is TGTGCCAGCAGTTCCAGGACTAGCGGTTACAAAAACATTCAGTACTTC.

In this sample, this clone turned up once. The chain carries TRBV29-1 and TRBJ1-1, with D possibly TRBD1 on 5 matching bases. Deletions cut 4 bases from V and 1 base from J, with 13 bases between. This CDR3 spans 14 amino acids. Per germline, CDR1 SQVTM and CDR2 ANQGSEA. The CDR3 nucleotides read TGCAGCGTTGGAAGACAGAATACGAACACTGAAGCTTTCTTT. Its protein is CSVGRQNTNTEAFF.

This sequence joins TRBV29-1 and TRBJ2-3; TRBD2 matches 11 bases. This CDR3 spans 16 amino acids. The junction had 7 bases not matched to a gene; V was cut back by 1 base and J by 4 bases. Germline V lookup: CDR1 SQVTM, CDR2 ANQGSEA. The CDR3 reads CSVEGSSGGGPDTQYF. In DNA, the CDR3 is TGCAGCGTTGAAGGGAGTAGCGGGGGGGGGCCAGATACGCAGTATTTT.

This rearrangement joins TRBV15 to TRBJ2-1; 7 positions match TRBD1. CDR3 size: 15 residues. J gave up 5 bases and V 5 bases, and 9 bases lay outside the gene matches. The germline V gene encodes CDR1 LNHNV and CDR2 YYDKDF (reference sequence). The CDR3 reads CATSEGARGNNEQFF. CDR3 bases: TGTGCCACCAGCGAGGGGGCGAGGGGGAACAATGAGCAGTTCTTC.

This clone has just one count. This chain links TRBV5-6 with TRBJ2-5; 7 bases map to TRBD2. This CDR3 contains 18 residues. Germline-derived CDR1 and CDR2 are SGHDT and YYEEEE. Unmatched junction bases numbered 15, after V lost 3 bases and J lost 1 base. CDR3 sequence: CASSSPTSPENFQETQYF. Here the CDR3 DNA reads TGTGCCAGCAGCTCCCCGACTAGCCCCGAGAACTTCCAAGAGACCCAGTACTTC.

This chain joins TRBV29-1 and TRBJ1-2, with TRBD1 matching over 7 bases. The germline gives CDR1 SQVTM, CDR2 ANQGSEA. J gave up 4 bases and V 4 bases, and 3 bases lay outside the gene matches. This CDR3 is 12 amino acids long. DNA for the CDR3: TGCAGCGTTGTGAGGGACAGCTATGGCTACACCTTC. Residues: CSVVRDSYGYTF.

The sample holds a few counts of this clone. The rearrangement joins TRBV9 to TRBJ1-1; D remains unclear. Between the trimmed V and J ends, which lost 3 bases and 3 bases, there was a span of 12 bases. The germline V gene encodes CDR1 SGDLS and CDR2 YYNGEE. CDR3 length equals 14 residues. CDR3 nucleotides: TGTGCCAGCAGCGACACACCCGGGGACACTGAAGCTTTCTTT. Its protein product is CASSDTPGDTEAFF.

The chain is built from TRBV27 and TRBJ2-2, with 9 nucleotides matching TRBD2. V lost 2 bases to trimming and J lost 7 bases; unmatched junction nucleotides: 8. From germline, CDR1 is MNHEY and CDR2 SMNVEV (reference sequence). CDR3 length: 16 residues. CDR3 loop: CASSLAAGGPSGELFF. The DNA of the CDR3 is TGTGCCAGCAGTTTAGCGGCGGGAGGGCCTAGCGGGGAGCTGTTTTTT.

This clone has just one count. The J gene is TRBJ1-1, the V gene TRBV18; D is undetermined. V shed 2 bases and J shed 2 bases, with 12 bases lying between them. Germline loops: CDR1 KGHSH, CDR2 LQKENI. The CDR3 is 15 residues long. The chain's CDR3 is CASSPNNSPNTEAFF. DNA for the CDR3: TGTGCCAGCTCACCAAACAACAGTCCTAACACTGAAGCTTTCTTT. The full variable domain, with the rest looked up from reference TRBV18 and TRBJ1-1, is NAGVMQNPRHLVRRRGQEARLRCSPMKGHSHVYWYRQLPEEGLKFMVYLQKENIIDESGMPKERFSAEFPKEGPSILRIQQVVRGDSAAYFCASSPNNSPNTEAFFGQGTRLTVV.

The V gene is TRBV7-2, the J gene TRBJ1-2, with 7 bases identical to TRBD1. Germline V CDR1 and CDR2: SGHTA, FQGNSA. This CDR3 comprises 14 residues. The junction had 3 bases not matched to a gene; V was cut back by 3 bases and J by 2 bases. Here the CDR3 DNA reads TGTGCCAGCAGCTTCAGGGGGTTAAACTATGGCTACACCTTC. Amino acids: CASSFRGLNYGYTF.

The V and J genes are TRBV5-1 and TRBJ1-1, with 8 bases lining up with TRBD1. Looked up from germline, CDR1 is SGHRS and CDR2 is YFSETQ. The junction had 6 bases not matched to a gene; V was cut back by 4 bases and J by 4 bases. The CDR3 covers 14 residues. The CDR3 sequence: CASSIGQGITEAFF. The CDR3 nucleotides read TGCGCCAGCAGCATCGGACAGGGAATCACTGAAGCTTTCTTT.

This chain links TRBV28 with TRBJ1-3; maybe TRBD1 (6 bases). Germline V CDR1 and CDR2: MDHEN, SYDVKM. The CDR3 totals 15 residues. The germline V and J ends were trimmed by 8 bases and 0 bases, with 14 bases remaining between them. The CDR3 bases are TGTGCCAGCGACTATACAGGGCCCTCTGGAAACACCATATATTTT. This sequence encodes CASDYTGPSGNTIYF.

In its sample, this clone was seen once. As DNA, the CDR3 is TGTGCCAGCAGTTTTTGGACTAGCGGGAGGAAGGGGGGCGGGGAGCTGTTTTTT. Translating gives CASSFWTSGRKGGGELFF. This chain links TRBV27 with TRBJ2-2, with TRBD2 matching 14 bases. The CDR3 has 18 residues. The ends lost 3 bases at V and 7 bases at J; junction bases unmatched: 10. Germline loops: CDR1 MNHEY, CDR2 SMNVEV (reference sequence).